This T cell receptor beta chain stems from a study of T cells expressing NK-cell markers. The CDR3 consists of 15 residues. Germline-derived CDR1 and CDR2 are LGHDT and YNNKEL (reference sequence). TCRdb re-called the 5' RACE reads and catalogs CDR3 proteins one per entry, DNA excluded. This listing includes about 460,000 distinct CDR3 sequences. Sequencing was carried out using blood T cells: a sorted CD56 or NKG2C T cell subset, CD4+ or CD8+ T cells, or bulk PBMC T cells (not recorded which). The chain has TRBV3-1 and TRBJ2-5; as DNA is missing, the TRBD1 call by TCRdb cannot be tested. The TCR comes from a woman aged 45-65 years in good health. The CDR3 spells CASSPGTGKQETQYF.